A selection of T cell receptor beta chains follows, all from one sample in a study of T-cell reconstitution after alpha-beta-depleted transplantation in children. From the PCR reads, TCRdb called clonotypes with MiXCR, one entry per CDR3 protein. Here the sample spans about 370,000 distinct CDR3 sequences, roughly 20% being singletons. Sequencing was performed on PBMCs from the stem cell graft donor, taken from the stem cell graft. All receptors derive from a human donor who donated a stem cell graft to a child with acute myeloid leukemia. CDR3s include the opening cysteine and the closing phenylalanine or tryptophan. The order of the fields is V gene, J gene, clone size, D gene, CDR3 DNA, CDR3 protein. The D gene is left open where the match is weak. A clone size is listed for some rows: how often the clone was seen (once, few, many), or a class if it is expanded.

V: TRBV5-1; J: TRBJ2-3; size: few; D: TRBD1; DNA: TGCGCCAGCAGCCAGGGGGAAGGGGCAGATACGCAGTATTTT; CDR3: CASSQGEGADTQYF
V: TRBV7-5; J: TRBJ2-3; size: few; D: NA; DNA: NA; CDR3: CISVPEGGSGSLCTQYF
V: TRBV29-1; J: TRBJ1-1; size: few; D: NA; DNA: TGCAGCGGACGCTGGATGAACACTGAAGCTTTCTTT; CDR3: CSGRWMNTEAFF
V: TRBV2; J: TRBJ1-2; size: many; D: NA; DNA: TGTGCCAGCGGGGCAGACTATGGCTACACCTTC; CDR3: CASGADYGYTF
V: TRBV29-1; J: TRBJ2-7; size: NA; D: TRBD1; DNA: TGCAGCGTTGGTCAGGGGGCGCGGCCGTCATTGGTGGAACTCTACGAGCAGTACTTC; CDR3: CSVGQGARPSLVELYEQYF
V: TRBV20-1; J: TRBJ2-7; size: NA; D: NA; DNA: TGCAGTGCTAGAGATAAAGATCGCGGGCCCTACGAGCAGTACTTC; CDR3: CSARDKDRGPYEQYF
V: TRBV4-1; J: TRBJ2-7; size: few; D: NA; DNA: TGCGCCAGCAGCCAGACCCGTGAGGATAAGCAGTACTTC; CDR3: CASSQTREDKQYF
V: TRBV10-3; J: TRBJ2-7; size: many; D: NA; DNA: TGTGCCATCAGTGAAGGATACGAGCAGTACTTC; CDR3: CAISEGYEQYF
V: TRBV6-5; J: TRBJ2-1; size: few; D: NA; DNA: TGTGCCAGCAGTTACTCGAAGGGCTCCTACAATGAGCAGTTCTTC; CDR3: CASSYSKGSYNEQFF
V: TRBV29-1; J: TRBJ1-1; size: many; D: NA; DNA: TGCAGCGTTCCCACGGAGGGTTGGACTGAAGCTTTCTTT; CDR3: CSVPTEGWTEAFF
V: TRBV25-1; J: TRBJ2-7; size: NA; D: NA; DNA: TGTGCCAGCAAGGGGAGCTACGAGCAGTACTTC; CDR3: CASKGSYEQYF
V: TRBV11-3; J: TRBJ2-2; size: NA; D: NA; DNA: TGTGCCAGCAGCTTAGCCCTGACCACCGGGGAGCTGTTTTTT; CDR3: CASSLALTTGELFF
V: TRBV24-1; J: TRBJ2-3; size: NA; D: NA; DNA: TGTGCCACCAGTGTGACAGGCTACGGGAACACAGATACGCAGTATTTT; CDR3: CATSVTGYGNTDTQYF
V: TRBV12-3/TRBV12-4; J: TRBJ1-4; size: few; D: NA; DNA: TGTGCCAGCAAGGGGGGCAATCCGTCTGAAAAACTGTTTTTT; CDR3: CASKGGNPSEKLFF
V: TRBV5-1; J: TRBJ2-5; size: once; D: TRBD2; DNA: TGCGCCAGCAGCTTGACCCTAGCGGGATATGAGACCCAGTACTTC; CDR3: CASSLTLAGYETQYF
V: TRBV9; J: TRBJ2-1; size: few; D: NA; DNA: TGTGCCAGCAGCGTAGGACGCAATGAGCAGTTCTTC; CDR3: CASSVGRNEQFF